This TCR beta chain appears in the sequencing data of a study of blood T cell repertoires in COVID-19. Background on the study: Material from acute and convalescent COVID-19 was sourced from the United States, Italy and Spain. Nucleic acid was either cDNA or gDNA, and it came from T cells, B-cell-depleted T cells, or PBMCs.

The CDR3 has 14 residues. CDR1 and CDR2 (germline): SQVTM, ANQGSEA. V gave up 5 bases and J gave up 7 bases, with 20 bases separating them. Profiling relied on immunoSEQ multiplex PCR, and the TCRdb table lists in-frame clones only, not all of them. The sample yields around 300,000 clones, roughly 90% seen once. The chain uses TRBV29-1 and TRBJ2-5, with D possibly TRBD1 on 5 matching bases. Sequencing was done on a sample of peripheral blood. The source is a woman in her twenties or thirties with COVID-19, enrolled during active disease. CDR3 loop: CSVSRGTPEVTQYF. The CDR3 DNA follows: TGCAGCGTTAGTAGGGGAACCCCCGAAGTGACCCAGTACTTC.